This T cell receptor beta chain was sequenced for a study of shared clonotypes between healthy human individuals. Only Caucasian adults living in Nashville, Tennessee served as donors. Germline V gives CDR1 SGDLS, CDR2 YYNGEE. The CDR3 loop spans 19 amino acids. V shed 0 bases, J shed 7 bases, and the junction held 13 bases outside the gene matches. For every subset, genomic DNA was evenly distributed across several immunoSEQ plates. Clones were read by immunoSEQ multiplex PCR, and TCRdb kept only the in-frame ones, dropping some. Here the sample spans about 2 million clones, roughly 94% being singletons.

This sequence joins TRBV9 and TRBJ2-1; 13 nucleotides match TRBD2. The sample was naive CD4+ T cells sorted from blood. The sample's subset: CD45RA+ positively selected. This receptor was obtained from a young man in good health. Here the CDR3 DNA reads TGTGCCAGCAGCGTAGAACTAGCGGGAGGGCCCACTACTGGGAATGAGCAGTTCTTC. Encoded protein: CASSVELAGGPTTGNEQFF.